These T cell receptor beta chains were read from a single sample in a study of T cell changes during pregnancy in multiple sclerosis. The repertoire was sequenced with immunoSEQ multiplex PCR; TCRdb's copy has only in-frame clones and lacks some. The sample lists around 60,000 clones; 89% were seen once. Specimen: peripheral blood, collected in the first trimester of pregnancy. The receptors come from a female donor with multiple sclerosis, enrolled in a pregnancy study. Each CDR3 is given with its conserved first and last residue. The order of the fields is V gene, D gene, clone size, J gene, CDR3 protein, CDR3 DNA. A D gene is named only where the DNA matches it firmly. Clone size appears in some rows only: once, few, many, or a class for an expanded clone.

TRBV28	TRBD1	once	TRBJ1-5	CASRASGTVWHF	TGTGCCAGCAGGGCCTCAGGGACAGTGTGGCATTTT
TRBV7-2	TRBD2	NA	TRBJ2-4	CATTPQGAGRDIQYF	TGTGCCACCACACCTCAAGGGGCAGGGAGGGACATTCAGTACTTC
TRBV11-2	NA	NA	TRBJ2-3	CASSATRDTQYF	TGTGCCAGCAGCGCGACTAGGGATACGCAGTATTTT
TRBV9	TRBD1	NA	TRBJ2-7	CASSVGDRNYEQYF	TGTGCCAGCAGCGTAGGGGACAGAAACTACGAGCAGTACTTC
TRBV6-5	TRBD2	NA	TRBJ2-7	CASSYSSLAVYEQYF	TGTGCCAGCAGTTACTCGAGTCTAGCGGTCTACGAGCAGTACTTC
TRBV30	TRBD2	once	TRBJ2-5	CAWSGKTSGRTETQYF	TGTGCCTGGAGTGGAAAGACTAGCGGGAGAACTGAGACCCAGTACTTC
TRBV19	NA	NA	TRBJ2-3	CASSRLAYGTDTQYF	TGTGCCAGTAGTAGGCTAGCGTACGGCACAGATACGCAGTATTTT
TRBV5-6	NA	NA	TRBJ2-6	CASSDSSGANVLTF	TGTGCCAGCAGTGACAGCTCTGGGGCCAACGTCCTGACTTTC
TRBV9	TRBD1	NA	TRBJ1-2	CASSEGTDYGYTF	TGTGCCAGCAGCGAAGGGACAGACTATGGCTACACCTTC
TRBV19	TRBD2	NA	TRBJ2-1	CASSAGWTSGSSYNEQFF	TGTGCCAGTAGTGCGGGCTGGACTAGCGGGAGCTCCTACAATGAGCAGTTCTTC
TRBV7-9	TRBD1	NA	TRBJ2-7	CASSSSQGAEQYF	TGTGCCAGCAGCTCATCCCAGGGGGCCGAGCAGTACTTC
TRBV19	NA	NA	TRBJ1-4	CASSMVTGRNEKLFF	TGTGCCAGTAGTATGGTAACAGGGCGCAATGAAAAACTGTTTTTT
TRBV30	NA	NA	TRBJ2-2	CAWSVGSGNTGELFF	TGTGCCTGGAGTGTTGGTAGCGGGAACACCGGGGAGCTGTTTTTT
TRBV4-3	TRBD2	NA	TRBJ2-1	CASSPYPGGARNEQFF	TGCGCCAGCAGCCCCTATCCGGGGGGGGCGAGAAATGAGCAGTTCTTC
TRBV11-2	NA	few	TRBJ2-7	CASSPLGGPSSYEQYF	TGTGCCAGCAGCCCACTGGGGGGGCCTAGCTCCTACGAGCAGTACTTC
TRBV19	NA	few	TRBJ1-5	CASSIGGRPSNQPQHF	TGTGCCAGTAGTATTGGGGGCAGGCCTAGCAATCAGCCCCAGCATTTT
TRBV29-1	TRBD1	once	TRBJ1-5	CSVETDRNQPQHF	TGCAGCGTTGAGACGGACAGGAATCAGCCCCAGCATTTT
TRBV6-1	TRBD1	NA	TRBJ2-7	CASSEPDRGYEQYF	TGTGCCAGCAGTGAACCGGACAGGGGGTACGAGCAGTACTTC
TRBV7-9	TRBD1	NA	TRBJ1-2	CASSTPQGKDGYTF	TGTGCCAGCAGCACTCCACAGGGGAAAGACGGCTACACCTTC
TRBV5-6	NA	once	TRBJ1-3	CASSLWAPSGNTIYF	TGTGCCAGCAGCTTGTGGGCACCTTCTGGAAACACCATATATTTT
TRBV30	NA	NA	TRBJ1-2	CASQERVSLYGYTF	TGTGCCTCCCAAGAGAGGGTCTCTCTCTATGGCTACACCTTC
TRBV29-1	NA	NA	TRBJ1-2	CSSVGLDGYTF	TGCAGCTCGGTCGGTTTGGATGGCTACACCTTC
TRBV7-3	NA	NA	TRBJ2-3	CASSYGLDTQYF	TGTGCCAGCAGCTACGGGTTAGATACGCAGTATTTT
TRBV7-2	TRBD2	NA	TRBJ2-6	CASSPASGVLSGANVLTF	TGTGCCAGCAGCCCTGCTAGCGGGGTCCTCTCTGGGGCCAACGTCCTGACTTTC
TRBV10-1	TRBD2	NA	TRBJ2-2	CASSVSGTRTGELFF	TGCGCCAGCAGCGTTAGCGGGACCCGAACCGGGGAGCTGTTTTTT
TRBV4-1	TRBD1	few	TRBJ1-3	CASSQEGTGGNRNTIYF	TGCGCCAGCAGCCAAGAAGGGACAGGGGGCAATAGAAACACCATATATTTT
TRBV19	TRBD2	NA	TRBJ2-1	CASSHRLAGPYNEQFF	TGTGCCAGTAGCCATCGACTAGCGGGACCTTACAATGAGCAGTTCTTC
TRBV5-1	TRBD1	once	TRBJ2-7	CASSLWGDRGGEQYF	TGCGCCAGCAGCTTGTGGGGAGACAGGGGTGGCGAGCAGTACTTC
TRBV11-2	TRBD1	NA	TRBJ2-7	CASSFEAQGVYEQYF	TGTGCCAGCAGCTTTGAGGCGCAGGGGGTCTACGAGCAGTACTTC
TRBV2	TRBD1	NA	TRBJ2-2	CASRDRGRGGELFF	TGTGCCAGCAGGGACAGGGGGCGTGGCGGGGAGCTGTTTTTT